This T cell receptor beta chain derives from a study of early T cells in non-severe SARS-CoV-2 infection. Study-wide background: Sequencing of bulk RNA from unsorted whole blood was done, without chain pairing. Study-wide results and caveats: Matches to VDJdb favored anti-spike CD8 responses and missed private and CD4 specificities.

Germline lookup yields CDR1 DFQATT and CDR2 SNEGSKA (reference sequence). The CDR3 has 13 amino acids. The V gene lost 6 bases and the J gene lost 0 bases, with 11 bases spanning the gap. Researchers attached unique molecular identifiers to individual cDNA molecules. TCRdb independently ran MiXCR on the 5' RACE reads; one entry per CDR3 protein. This sample has 50,000 to 65,000 distinct CDR3 sequences; about 11% occur once, and the top ten carry less than 3%. The sample holds a few counts of this clonotype. Its antigen is undetermined. The genes are TRBV20-1 and TRBJ2-5; D possibly corresponds to TRBD2 (6 bases). The specimen comprised whole blood, sampled at baseline. This TCR was recovered from an adult who was a healthcare worker with PCR-confirmed SARS-CoV-2 infection or an uninfected control (not recorded which). CDR3 sequence reads: CSARDLYQETQYF. The CDR3 DNA follows: TGCAGTGCGCGGGACCTGTACCAAGAGACCCAGTACTTC.